This entry concerns a single T cell receptor beta chain. With a much larger clone just one base away, this may be a read error. Additional DNA sequences in this sample encode the identical CDR3. The data originate from a study of blood T cell repertoires in COVID-19. Individuals drawn from about two dozen US areas were about 18 to 90 years old. The method was immunoSEQ multiplex PCR; TCRdb's version includes in-frame clones alone and lacks a portion of them. This repertoire shows around 250,000 clones, roughly 85% found once; its top ten account for 5% to 7.5%. Germline lookup yields CDR1 SGDLS and CDR2 YYNGEE. This CDR3 has 14 residues.

The rearrangement links TRBV9 to TRBJ1-4; D remains ambiguous. This TCR derives from a woman aged 45-65 years who had been exposed to COVID-19. Sequencing used PBMCs or T cells enriched from blood (not recorded which). In nucleotides, the CDR3 is TGTGCCAGCAGCGTACGCCCCAAGAGTGAAAAATTGTTTTTT. This gives the protein CASSVRPKSEKLFF.